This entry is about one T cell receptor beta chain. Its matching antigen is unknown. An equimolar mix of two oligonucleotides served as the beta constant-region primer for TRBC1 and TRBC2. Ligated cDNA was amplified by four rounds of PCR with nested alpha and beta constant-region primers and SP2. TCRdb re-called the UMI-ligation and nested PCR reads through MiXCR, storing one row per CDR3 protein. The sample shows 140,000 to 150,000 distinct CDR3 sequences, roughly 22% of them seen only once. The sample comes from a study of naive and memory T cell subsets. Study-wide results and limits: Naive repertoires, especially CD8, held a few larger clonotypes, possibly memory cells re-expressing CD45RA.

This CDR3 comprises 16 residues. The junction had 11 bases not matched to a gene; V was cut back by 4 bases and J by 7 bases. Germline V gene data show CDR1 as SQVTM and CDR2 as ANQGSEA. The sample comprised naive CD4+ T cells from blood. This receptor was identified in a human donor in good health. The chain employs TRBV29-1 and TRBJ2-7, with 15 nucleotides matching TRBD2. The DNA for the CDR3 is TGCAGCGTTGTACAACCCGGGACTAGCGGGAGGTATGAGCAGTACTTC. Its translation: CSVVQPGTSGRYEQYF.